A single sample is the source of the 28 T cell receptor beta chains below, sequenced in a study of vaccination and CD4 T cells after COVID-19. The treatment: 10-day PBMC culture with coronavirus spike peptide pools or control peptides (ViraFEST assay). For these receptors, no antigen is known. Sequencing of DNA taken from cultured CD4+ T cells relied on the Oncomine TCR Beta short-read assay. One entry per CDR3 protein results from TCRdb running MiXCR on the PCR reads. The table records around 19,000 distinct CDR3 sequences, approximately 50% of them present only once. Sequenced input: CD4+ T cells from blood, cultured in vitro. These receptors were taken from a human donor who had recovered from COVID-19.

The chain employs TRBV29-1 and TRBJ1-2, with D possibly being TRBD1 (6 bases). The CDR3 has 11 residues. The ends were cut back, 4 bases at V and 3 bases at J, with 6 bases in the middle. Germline V gene sequence: CDR1 SQVTM, CDR2 ANQGSEA. The CDR3 DNA reads TGCAGCGTTGGGACAGACTATGGCTACACCTTC. The encoded protein is CSVGTDYGYTF.

This chain joins TRBV28 and TRBJ1-3; tentatively, D is TRBD1 (5 bases). Trimming removed 6 bases at V and 0 bases at J, with 12 bases between. Germline V lookup: CDR1 MDHEN, CDR2 SYDVKM. The CDR3 totals 15 residues. The CDR3 DNA reads as TGTGCCAGCAGCCCAGGGCCCTACTCTGGAAACACCATATATTTT. Translated: CASSPGPYSGNTIYF.

The chain uses TRBV24-1 and TRBJ2-3; D is uncertain. Germline V gene lookup returns CDR1 KGHDR and CDR2 SFDVKD. The CDR3 length is 13 residues. V was shortened by 8 bases and J by 2 bases, with 10 bases between the two germline ends. The CDR3 sequence: CATTGEITDTQYF. For the CDR3, the DNA is TGTGCCACCACCGGTGAGATCACAGATACGCAGTATTTT.

The chain is built from TRBV20-1 and TRBJ2-7, with TRBD2 matching 15 bases. There are 19 residues in the CDR3. V shed 1 base and J 5 bases; nucleotides not matched to a gene: 15. The germline V gene encodes CDR1 DFQATT and CDR2 SNEGSKA (reference sequence). The CDR3 region is CSARGWGGLAGGLANEQYF. The CDR3 DNA reads TGCAGTGCTAGAGGGTGGGGGGGACTAGCGGGAGGTTTGGCGAACGAGCAGTACTTC.

This clonotype has only a few counts. The rearrangement links TRBV6-4 to TRBJ2-1, with 11 bases matching TRBD1. Germline V lookup: CDR1 MRHNA, CDR2 SNTAGT. The CDR3 is 14 residues long. The V gene end was trimmed by 3 bases and the J gene end by 6 bases; junction bases not matched to a gene: 1. In DNA form, the CDR3 reads TGTGCCAGCAGTGAAGGGACAGGGGGCAATGAGCAGTTCTTC. This translates into CASSEGTGGNEQFF.

The V and J genes are TRBV7-2 and TRBJ1-5, with 8 nucleotides matching TRBD1. J gave up 5 bases and V 3 bases, and 3 bases lay outside the gene matches. Germline V gene sequence: CDR1 SGHTA, CDR2 FQGNSA. This CDR3 contains 14 residues. The CDR3 region is CASSFGQGYQPQHF. The DNA of the CDR3 is TGTGCCAGCAGCTTCGGACAGGGCTATCAGCCCCAGCATTTT.

The rearrangement joins TRBV20-1 to TRBJ2-7; 11 positions match TRBD1. The CDR3 length is 14 residues. CDR1 is DFQATT and CDR2 is SNEGSKA in the germline V gene (reference sequence). V trimming: 4 bases; J trimming: 4 bases; junction bases outside the gene matches: 6. CDR3 amino acids: CSATTGDRGYEQYF. The CDR3 DNA reads as TGCAGTGCTACGACCGGGGACAGGGGGTACGAGCAGTACTTC.

V is TRBV6-1 and J is TRBJ2-7; the D gene could be TRBD1 or TRBD2 (6 bases each). Trimming cost V 5 bases and J 1 base, with 15 bases left between them. The CDR3 runs 15 residues. The germline V gene has CDR1 MNHNS and CDR2 SASEGT. In DNA, the CDR3 is TGTGCCAGCAGTAGGGGGGCAGATTGGTCCTACGAGCAGTACTTC. Amino acids: CASSRGADWSYEQYF.

The CDR3 nucleotides read TGTGCCAGCAGTGACTCAGGGACAGGGGGCTTTGGTGCAGATACGCAGTATTTT. Residues: CASSDSGTGGFGADTQYF. The chain combines TRBV6-4 with TRBJ2-3; 12 bases agree with TRBD1. With 0 bases clipped from V and 4 bases from J, the junction kept 8 bases outside the gene matches. Germline V gene lookup returns CDR1 MRHNA and CDR2 SNTAGT. This CDR3 region has 18 residues.

The chain recombines TRBV19 with TRBJ1-6, with D hard to call. This CDR3 is 14 amino acids long. The V end was cut by 7 bases, the J end by 5 bases, with 12 bases between. From germline, CDR1 is LNHDA and CDR2 SQIVND (reference sequence). The chain's CDR3 is CASTLGWNNSPLHF. The CDR3 coding sequence is TGTGCCAGTACCCTAGGTTGGAATAATTCACCCCTCCACTTT.

This clonotype showed up just a few times. V usage is TRBV7-2 and J usage is TRBJ1-3; D is unresolved. This CDR3 region has 15 residues. Germline assignment: CDR1 SGHTA and CDR2 FQGNSA. With 1 base removed from V and 2 bases from J, the gap between germline ends came to 9 bases. CDR3 bases: TGTGCCAGCAGCTTAGTGGCAGGACCTGGAAACACCATATATTTT. Translating it yields CASSLVAGPGNTIYF. The full variable domain, its missing parts supplied by reference TRBV7-2 and TRBJ1-3, is GAGVSQSPSNKVTEKGKDVELRCDPISGHTALYWYRQSLGQGLEFLIYFQGNSAPDKSGLPSDRFSAERTGGSVSTLTIQRTQQEDSAVYLCASSLVAGPGNTIYFGEGSWLTVV.

This clonotype has more than one count but fewer than ten. The chain couples TRBV7-2 to TRBJ1-5; D may be TRBD1 (6 bases). CDR1 and CDR2 (germline): SGHTA, FQGNSA. V dropped 2 bases and J dropped 0 bases, with 17 bases sitting between them. The CDR3 contains 18 residues. The CDR3 reads CASSLTGALGYSNQPQHF. Written as DNA, the CDR3 is TGTGCCAGCAGCTTAACGGGGGCGCTCGGTTATAGCAATCAGCCCCAGCATTTT. Based on the CDR3 plus reference TRBV7-2 and TRBJ1-5, the full variable domain is GAGVSQSPSNKVTEKGKDVELRCDPISGHTALYWYRQSLGQGLEFLIYFQGNSAPDKSGLPSDRFSAERTGGSVSTLTIQRTQQEDSAVYLCASSLTGALGYSNQPQHFGDGTRLSIL.

The chain recombines TRBV18 with TRBJ2-6, with 13 bases fitting TRBD2. The CDR3 is made up of 19 amino acids. Germline loops: CDR1 KGHSH, CDR2 LQKENI. Trimming removed 4 bases from V and 2 bases from J; junction bases left unmatched: 8. The CDR3 here is CASSLGLAGATTGANVLTF. The CDR3, as DNA: TGTGCCAGCTCACTTGGACTAGCGGGAGCGACGACTGGGGCCAACGTCCTGACTTTC.

The chain couples TRBV20-1 to TRBJ2-3; 8 bases are shared with TRBD2. V trimming: 6 bases; J trimming: 2 bases; junction bases outside the gene matches: 13. The CDR3 sequence is 16 residues long. The germline gives CDR1 DFQATT, CDR2 SNEGSKA (reference sequence). The CDR3 DNA reads TGCAGTGCGCCCCTACCCGGGACTAGAATCACAGATACGCAGTATTTT. Its translation is CSAPLPGTRITDTQYF.

This clonotype occurred a few times. This chain links TRBV7-3 with TRBJ2-3, with D possibly TRBD1 on 6 matching bases. V lost 5 bases and J lost 2, with 14 bases in between. CDR3 length: 15 amino acids. The germline CDR1 and CDR2 sequences are SGHTA and FQGTGA. The CDR3: CASSIRGSYTDTQYF. CDR3 DNA sequence: TGTGCCAGCAGCATTAGGGGGTCCTACACAGATACGCAGTATTTT.

This clonotype was seen a few times. DNA of the CDR3: TGTGCCAGCAGCTTCAGTTGGCCCGGGCTCAATCAGCCCCAGCATTTT. Translated, it gives CASSFSWPGLNQPQHF. The chain recombines TRBV11-2 with TRBJ1-5, with D uncertain. The CDR3 runs to 16 residues. Germline V gives CDR1 SGHAT, CDR2 FQNNGV. With 3 bases removed from V and 3 bases from J, the gap between germline ends came to 15 bases.

The chain uses TRBV10-1 and TRBJ1-1; D remains unclear. The germline gives CDR1 WNHNN, CDR2 SYGVQD (reference sequence). The V gene lost 2 bases and the J gene lost 0 bases, with 7 bases spanning the gap. The CDR3 covers 14 residues. The CDR3 region is CASSETAMNTEAFF. The CDR3 DNA follows: TGCGCCAGCAGTGAGACAGCTATGAACACTGAAGCTTTCTTT.

The J gene is TRBJ2-5, the V gene TRBV12-3 or TRBV12-4; D remains unclear. This CDR3 spans 16 amino acids. V was pared by 1 base and J by 1 base, with 13 bases between. The CDR3 reads CASSLVRGGFQETQYF. The DNA for the CDR3 is TGTGCCAGCAGTTTAGTCCGCGGCGGATTCCAAGAGACCCAGTACTTC.

This clonotype turned up a few times. This rearrangement joins TRBV6-5 to TRBJ1-2; TRBD1 aligns across 11 bases. CDR3 length: 13 amino acids. The V gene's germline CDR1 is MNHEY and CDR2 SVGAGI. V trimming: 4 bases; J trimming: 8 bases; junction bases outside the gene matches: 3. CDR3 region: CASSWGQGGGYTF. The CDR3 DNA reads TGTGCCAGCAGTTGGGGACAGGGGGGAGGCTACACCTTC.

This clonotype was picked up a small number of times. The chain is built from TRBV12-3 or TRBV12-4 and TRBJ2-3, with unresolved D. Trimming stripped 6 bases from V and 4 bases from J, with 8 bases between. The CDR3 contains 12 residues. CDR3 protein: CASSLSPDTQYF. The CDR3 coding sequence is TGTGCCAGCAGCCTGAGCCCAGATACGCAGTATTTT.

This clonotype was observed a few times. V usage is TRBV20-1 and J usage is TRBJ2-3, with D unclear. Germline V gene lookup returns CDR1 DFQATT and CDR2 SNEGSKA (reference sequence). This CDR3 spans 11 amino acids. Trimming pared 7 bases from V and 0 bases from J, leaving 5 bases between. The CDR3 nucleotides are TGCAGTGGGTCTAGCACAGATACGCAGTATTTT. This codes for CSGSSTDTQYF.

The chain employs TRBV6-2 or TRBV6-3 and TRBJ2-7; 11 nucleotides align to TRBD1. The CDR3 is made up of 15 amino acids. Germline V gene lookup returns CDR1 MNHEY and CDR2 SVGEGT. V dropped 7 bases and J dropped 6; count of bases not matched to a gene: 11. CDR3 protein: CASNLRGQGVSEQYF. DNA for the CDR3: TGTGCCAGCAATCTACGGGGACAGGGGGTTTCCGAGCAGTACTTC.

V usage is TRBV6-1 and J usage is TRBJ1-5; possible D gene TRBD1, 5 bases. Germline assignment: CDR1 MNHNS and CDR2 SASEGT. V gave up 8 bases and J gave up 0 bases, with 14 bases separating them. This CDR3 has 15 residues. The CDR3 nucleotides read TGTGCCAGCCGGACCGGGGCACATAGCAATCAGCCCCAGCATTTT. Protein: CASRTGAHSNQPQHF.

The chain joins TRBV4-3 to TRBJ1-5; 7 bases fit TRBD1. The CDR3 runs to 14 residues. The V and J ends lost 0 bases and 7 bases, in that order; junction bases with no gene match: 3. Germline V gene sequence: CDR1 LGHNA, CDR2 YSLEER. The CDR3 nucleotides are TGCGCCAGCAGCCAAGAAAAGGGGGCGCAGCCCCAGCATTTT. This sequence encodes CASSQEKGAQPQHF.

This clonotype has only a few counts. This chain uses TRBV12-3 or TRBV12-4 with TRBJ1-2; TRBD1 might be the D (6 bases). The ends were cut back, 5 bases at V and 8 bases at J, with 15 bases in the middle. The CDR3 runs 13 residues. Here the CDR3 DNA reads TGTGCCAGCAGTCTCCCGGGGGGACACGGCTACACCTTC. Its translation: CASSLPGGHGYTF.

This rearrangement joins TRBV7-3 to TRBJ2-3; possibly TRBD2 for D (6 bases). Germline V gene sequence: CDR1 SGHTA, CDR2 FQGTGA. V dropped 2 bases and J dropped 4 bases, with 10 bases sitting between them. This CDR3 comprises 14 residues. The CDR3 region is CASSLGTAADTQYF. DNA for the CDR3: TGTGCCAGCAGCTTAGGGACTGCGGCAGATACGCAGTATTTT.

This sequence joins TRBV11-3 and TRBJ1-1; 9 bases line up with TRBD1. The germline gives CDR1 SGHNT, CDR2 YENEEA. CDR3 length: 16 residues. Germline trimming cut 5 bases from V and 0 bases from J; bases unmatched to any gene: 7. In DNA, the CDR3 is TGTGCCAGCAGCGAGGGACAGGGAGATATGAACACTGAAGCTTTCTTT. It yields the protein CASSEGQGDMNTEAFF.

The chain uses TRBV6-4 and TRBJ2-1; 8 positions match TRBD2. The CDR3 sequence is 15 residues long. Germline assignment: CDR1 MRHNA and CDR2 SNTAGT. J was trimmed by 2 bases and V by 0 bases; bases with no gene match: 0. The chain's CDR3 is CASSDSSGAYNEQFF. CDR3 in DNA: TGTGCCAGCAGTGACTCTAGCGGGGCCTACAATGAGCAGTTCTTC.